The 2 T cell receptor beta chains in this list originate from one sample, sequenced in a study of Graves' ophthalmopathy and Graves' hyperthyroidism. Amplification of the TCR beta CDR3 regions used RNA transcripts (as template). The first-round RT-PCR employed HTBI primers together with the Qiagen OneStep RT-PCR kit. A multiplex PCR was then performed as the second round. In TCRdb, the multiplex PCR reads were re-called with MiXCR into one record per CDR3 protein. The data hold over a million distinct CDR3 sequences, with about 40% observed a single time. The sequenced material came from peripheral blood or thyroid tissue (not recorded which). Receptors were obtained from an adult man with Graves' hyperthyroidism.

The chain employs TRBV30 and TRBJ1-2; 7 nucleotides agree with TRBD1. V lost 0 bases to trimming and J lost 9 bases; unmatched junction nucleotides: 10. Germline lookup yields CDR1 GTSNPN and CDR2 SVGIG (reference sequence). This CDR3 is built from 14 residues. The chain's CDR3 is CAWSVGRGIIRYTF. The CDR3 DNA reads TGTGCCTGGAGTGTCGGCAGGGGGATAATACGCTACACCTTC.

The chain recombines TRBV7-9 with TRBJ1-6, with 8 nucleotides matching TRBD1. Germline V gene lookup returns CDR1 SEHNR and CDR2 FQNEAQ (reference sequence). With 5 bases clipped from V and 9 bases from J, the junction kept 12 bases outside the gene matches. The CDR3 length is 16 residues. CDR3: CASSPIAGTGVSPLHF. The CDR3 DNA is TGTGCCAGCAGCCCCATCGCGGGGACAGGCGTTTCACCCCTCCACTTT.